This T cell receptor beta chain was recorded in a study of T cell responses to AZD1222 COVID-19 vaccine. This CDR3 is built from 16 residues. The germline V and J ends were trimmed by 0 bases and 5 bases, with 16 bases remaining between them. CDR1 is LGHNA and CDR2 is YSLEER in the germline V gene. Libraries were prepared by immunoSEQ multiplex PCR; TCRdb keeps only in-frame clonotypes and omits some of them. The table has approximately 180,000 clones, roughly 92% seen once. This clone was seen only a few times. Its antigen is undetermined. Study results and caveats: With dominance at 160-218 and 743-854, vaccine-associated CD4 TCRs spanned spike.

This chain joins TRBV4-3 and TRBJ1-1; D gene unclear. Sequencing was performed on peripheral blood, taken on day 0 of AZD1222 vaccination. The TCR was taken from an adult in good health. CDR3 nucleotides: TGCGCCAGCAGCCAAGATTGGTCGACAACGGAGACTGAAGCTTTCTTT. This encodes CASSQDWSTTETEAFF.